Each of the 13 T cell receptor beta chains below was sequenced from the same sample in a study of cytomegalovirus exposure and HLA in healthy donors. Profiling relied on immunoSEQ multiplex PCR, and the TCRdb table lists in-frame clones only, not all of them. The sample yields some 170,000 clones, just under 90% seen once. The sequencing sample was made of PBMCs. Receptors originate from a man aged 18 to 30 in good health and CMV-seropositive.

The rearrangement links TRBV7-3 to TRBJ2-3, with TRBD2 as a possible D gene (5 bases). CDR3 length equals 15 residues. Trimming took 2 bases from V and 3 from J, leaving 12 bases between them. Germline lookup yields CDR1 SGHTA and CDR2 FQGTGA. CDR3 bases: TGTGCCAGCAGCTTAGGGAGTGACACGACAGATACGCAGTATTTT. It specifies CASSLGSDTTDTQYF.

V is TRBV28 and J is TRBJ1-2; D is possibly TRBD1 (6 bases). The CDR3 has 14 amino acids. Germline V gene sequence: CDR1 MDHEN, CDR2 SYDVKM. V lost 0 bases and J lost 6, with 11 bases in between. CDR3 sequence: CASSLWGKGDGYTF. The CDR3 DNA follows: TGTGCCAGCAGTTTATGGGGCAAGGGGGATGGCTACACCTTC.

V and J are TRBV29-1 and TRBJ2-5; TRBD2 might be the D (7 bases). With 6 bases removed from V and 4 bases from J, the gap between germline ends came to 12 bases. CDR1 and CDR2 from the germline V gene are SQVTM and ANQGSEA. There are 12 residues in the CDR3. CDR3 DNA sequence: TGCAGCGTGGCTAGGGGGGGAGAGACCCAGTACTTC. Amino acids: CSVARGGETQYF. Using reference TRBV29-1 and TRBJ2-5 for the parts outside the CDR3, the full variable domain is SAVISQKPSRDICQRGTSLTIQCQVDSQVTMMFWYRQQPGQSLTLIATANQGSEATYESGFVIDKFPISRPNLTFSTLTVSNMSPEDSSIYLCSVARGGETQYFGPGTRLLVL.

The chain carries TRBV4-2 and TRBJ2-1; TRBD2 aligns across 7 bases. Trimming cost V 3 bases and J 3 bases; bases outside gene matches: 8. This CDR3 has 16 amino acids. CDR1 LGHNA and CDR2 YNFKEQ come from the germline V gene. CDR3 amino acids: CASSQGAGLLYNEQFF. The DNA for the CDR3 is TGTGCCAGCAGCCAGGGAGCGGGACTCCTCTACAATGAGCAGTTCTTC.

The CDR3, as DNA: TGCGCCAGCAGCTCCCCGGGACAGCACACCGGGGAGCTGTTTTTT. This gives the protein CASSSPGQHTGELFF. The rearrangement links TRBV5-1 to TRBJ2-2, with 7 bases matching TRBD1. This CDR3 spans 15 amino acids. Trimming took 3 bases from V and 3 from J; bases not matched to a gene: 5. Germline values: CDR1 SGHRS, CDR2 YFSETQ.

The chain recombines TRBV27 with TRBJ2-5, with 8 nucleotides matching TRBD2. The last part of the DNA fits TRBJ2-7 better; the J call may be wrong. Per germline, CDR1 MNHEY and CDR2 SMNVEV (reference sequence). This CDR3 is built from 14 residues. The CDR3 DNA reads TGTGCCAGCAGACGTAGCGGGAAATACTACGAGCAGTACTTC. This sequence encodes CASRRSGKYYEQYF.

This clone has more than one count but fewer than ten. The chain uses TRBV5-4 and TRBJ1-2; maybe TRBD1 (5 bases). The CDR3 totals 15 residues. The germline V and J ends were trimmed by 0 bases and 4 bases, with 13 bases remaining between them. CDR1 is SGHNT, CDR2 YYREEE, per germline (reference sequence). The CDR3 loop reads CASSLGATVTYGYTF. The CDR3 DNA follows: TGTGCCAGCAGCTTGGGGGCGACAGTGACCTATGGCTACACCTTC.

The chain combines TRBV6-6 with TRBJ1-3, with D tentatively TRBD1 (5 bases). Germline CDR1 MNHNY, CDR2 SVGAGI (reference sequence). Trimming shortened V by 4 bases and J by 0 bases, and 10 bases separated the two germline ends. This CDR3 is built from 15 residues. CDR3 bases: TGTGCCAGCAGTTTCGACAGAGCCTCTGGAAACACCATATATTTT. Its protein is CASSFDRASGNTIYF.

This clone appeared a single time. The V gene is TRBV25-1, the J gene TRBJ1-3; D is perhaps TRBD1 (5 bases). The CDR3 has 16 amino acids. V dropped 5 bases and J dropped 0 bases, with 14 bases sitting between them. From germline, CDR1 is MGHDK and CDR2 SYGVNS. The CDR3 DNA reads TGTGCCAGCAGTTCGGGCCTCGGACACTCTGGAAACACCATATATTTT. It codes for CASSSGLGHSGNTIYF.

The chain couples TRBV28 to TRBJ1-2; no reliable D call. The germline V gene encodes CDR1 MDHEN and CDR2 SYDVKM. The CDR3 runs 13 residues. V lost 6 bases, J lost 2 bases, and 10 bases lay in between. CDR3: CASSVYGNYGYTF. The DNA of the CDR3 is TGTGCCAGCAGCGTGTACGGGAACTATGGCTACACCTTC.

This chain links TRBV15 with TRBJ2-5; D ambiguous. CDR1 and CDR2 from the germline V gene are LNHNV and YYDKDF (reference sequence). V was pared by 2 bases and J by 7 bases, with 5 bases between. CDR3 length: 11 residues. Here the CDR3 DNA reads TGTGCCACCAGCAGAAGAGGGACCCAGTACTTC. Translation gives CATSRRGTQYF.

The chain links TRBV6-1 to TRBJ1-5; 7 bases fit TRBD1. CDR3 length: 16 amino acids. CDR1 is MNHNS and CDR2 is SASEGT in the germline V gene. The ends lost 4 bases at V and 0 bases at J; junction bases unmatched: 6. The DNA of the CDR3 is TGTGCCAGCAGTGCGGGGACAGCGATTAGCAATCAGCCCCAGCATTTT. It translates to CASSAGTAISNQPQHF.

This clone was seen once. The chain links TRBV30 to TRBJ2-7; D perhaps matches TRBD1 (5 bases). CDR3 length: 11 amino acids. Trimming left V 3 bases short and J 6 bases short, with 9 bases between. From germline, CDR1 is GTSNPN and CDR2 SVGIG (reference sequence). The CDR3 sequence is CAWSRDSEQYF. The CDR3 DNA sequence: TGTGCCTGGAGCAGGGATTCCGAGCAGTACTTC.